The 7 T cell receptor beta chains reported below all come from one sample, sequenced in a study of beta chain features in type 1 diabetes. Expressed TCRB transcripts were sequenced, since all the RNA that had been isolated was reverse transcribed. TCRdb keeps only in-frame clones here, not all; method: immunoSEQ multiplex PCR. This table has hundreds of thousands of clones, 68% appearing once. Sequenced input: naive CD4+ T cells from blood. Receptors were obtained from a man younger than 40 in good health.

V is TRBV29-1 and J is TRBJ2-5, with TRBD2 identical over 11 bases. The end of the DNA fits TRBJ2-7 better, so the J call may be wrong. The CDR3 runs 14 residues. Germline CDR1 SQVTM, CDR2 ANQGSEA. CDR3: CSVEASGGPYEQYF. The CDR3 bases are TGCAGCGTGGAGGCTAGCGGGGGGCCCTACGAGCAGTACTTC.

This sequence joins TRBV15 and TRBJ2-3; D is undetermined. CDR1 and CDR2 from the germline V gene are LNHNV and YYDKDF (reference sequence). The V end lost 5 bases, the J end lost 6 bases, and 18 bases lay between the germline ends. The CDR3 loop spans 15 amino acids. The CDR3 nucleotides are TGTGCCACCAGCGTCGTGGTGGTAGATGGTGATACGCAGTATTTT. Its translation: CATSVVVVDGDTQYF.

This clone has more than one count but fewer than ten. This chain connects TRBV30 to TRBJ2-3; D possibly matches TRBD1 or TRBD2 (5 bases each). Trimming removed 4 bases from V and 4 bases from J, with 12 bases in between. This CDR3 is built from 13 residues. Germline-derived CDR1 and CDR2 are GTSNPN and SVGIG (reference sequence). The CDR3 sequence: CAWTLRGADTQYF. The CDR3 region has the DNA TGTGCCTGGACCCTAAGAGGGGCAGATACGCAGTATTTT.

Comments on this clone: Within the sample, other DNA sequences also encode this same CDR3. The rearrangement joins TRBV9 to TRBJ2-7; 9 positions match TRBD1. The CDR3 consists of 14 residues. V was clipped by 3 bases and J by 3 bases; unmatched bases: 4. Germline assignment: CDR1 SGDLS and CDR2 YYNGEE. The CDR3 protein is CASSARDRVYEQYF. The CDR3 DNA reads TGTGCCAGCAGCGCTCGGGACAGGGTCTACGAGCAGTACTTC.

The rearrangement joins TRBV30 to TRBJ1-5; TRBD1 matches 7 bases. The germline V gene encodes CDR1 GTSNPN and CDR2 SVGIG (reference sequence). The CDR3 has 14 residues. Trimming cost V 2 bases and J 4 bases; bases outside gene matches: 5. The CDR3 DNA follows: TGTGCCTGGAGTAAGGGACAGAAAAATCAGCCCCAGCATTTT. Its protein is CAWSKGQKNQPQHF.

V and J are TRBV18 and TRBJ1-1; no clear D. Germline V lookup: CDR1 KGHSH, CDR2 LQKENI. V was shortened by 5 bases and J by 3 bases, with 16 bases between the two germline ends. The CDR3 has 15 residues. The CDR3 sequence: CASSDAGSLDTEAFF. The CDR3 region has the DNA TGTGCCAGCTCAGACGCCGGGAGCCTGGACACTGAAGCTTTCTTT.

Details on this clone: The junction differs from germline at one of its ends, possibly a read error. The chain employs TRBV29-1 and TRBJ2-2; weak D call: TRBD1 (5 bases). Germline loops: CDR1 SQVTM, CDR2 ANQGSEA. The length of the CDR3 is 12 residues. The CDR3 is CSVEEGAGELFF. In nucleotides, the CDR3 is TGCAGCGTGGAAGAAGGGGCCGGGGAGCTGTTTTTT.